Listed here is a single TCR beta chain. This record comes from a study of T-cell reconstitution after alpha-beta-depleted transplantation in children. Preparation of the TCRbeta library involved a method that used unique molecular identifiers. From the PCR reads, TCRdb called clonotypes with MiXCR, one entry per CDR3 protein. The sample lists 200,000 to 250,000 distinct CDR3 sequences, around 11% seen once, with 2% to 3% in the top ten. Between the trimmed V and J ends, which lost 4 bases and 5 bases, there was a span of 20 bases. The CDR3 contains 16 residues. Per germline, CDR1 PRHDT and CDR2 FYEKMQ (reference sequence).

The material was PBMCs from the stem cell graft donor, obtained from the stem cell graft. This clonotype originated in a human donor who donated a stem cell graft to a child with acute lymphoblastic leukemia. The J gene is TRBJ2-5, the V gene TRBV13, with a tentative D call TRBD2 (5 bases). The CDR3 coding sequence is TGTGCCAGCAGCTCCGACCAAGGACTCGGCAGGGAGACCCAGTACTTC. It codes for CASSSDQGLGRETQYF.